This T cell receptor (beta chain) was profiled in a study of cytomegalovirus exposure and HLA in healthy donors. Study-wide results and caveats: The study put some 150 TCR beta chains on its list as cytomegalovirus-associated.

PCR used 60 Vbeta primers and 13 Jbeta primers. Assay: immunoSEQ multiplex PCR; the TCRdb copy retains only in-frame clones and omits some. The sample holds some 140,000 clones, over 50% seen once. Only a few counts were recorded for this clone. The antigen is undetermined. The trim removed 2 bases at V and 6 bases at J, leaving 10 bases unmatched. CDR3 length: 16 amino acids. Germline CDR1 is SGHTA and CDR2 is FQGNSA. The receptor comes from a human donor in good health. Sample: PBMCs. This sequence joins TRBV7-2 and TRBJ2-7, with TRBD2 matching 10 bases. CDR3 DNA sequence: TGTGCCAGCAGCTTACCTAGCGGGAGTGGAGGGGTCGAGCAGTACTTC. This encodes CASSLPSGSGGVEQYF.